Following are 8 T cell receptor beta chains from one sample sequenced in a study of IL-17A CD8 T cells in psoriatic arthritis synovium. CD3+ T cells, isolated magnetically, got PMA and ionomycin for roughly 1.5 hours before cytokine secretion labeling. The synovial fluid came from psoriatic arthritis joints with active inflammation. Some clones are missing from TCRdb's copy, which holds only in-frame ones; the method was immunoSEQ multiplex PCR. The sample lists more than 1,500 clones, around 70% seen once, with roughly an eighth in the top ten. Sequenced sample: IL-17A+ (IFN-gamma+/-) memory CD8+ T cells from synovial fluid. The subset denotes: IL-17A+IFNgamma+/- memory CD8+ (Tc17) cells. The receptor set was obtained from a human donor with psoriatic arthritis.

This clone was counted once. The gene calls are TRBV30 and TRBJ2-7; 8 positions match TRBD2. V lost 3 bases and J lost 1; bases outside the gene matches: 8. The length of the CDR3 is 15 residues. Germline CDR1 is GTSNPN and CDR2 is SVGIG (reference sequence). CDR3 loop: CAWSSVSGSSYEQYV. The CDR3, as DNA: TGTGCCTGGAGCTCCGTAAGCGGGAGTTCCTACGAGCAGTACGTC.

The gene calls are TRBV9 and TRBJ2-5, with D maybe TRBD2 (5 bases). The ends were cut back, 0 bases at V and 2 bases at J, with 14 bases in the middle. CDR1 SGDLS and CDR2 YYNGEE come from the germline V gene. CDR3 length equals 16 residues. CDR3 nucleotide sequence: TGTGCCAGCAGCGTAGTAGGCCGGAGCGGTCAAGAGACCCAGTACTTC. This encodes CASSVVGRSGQETQYF. The full variable domain, completed using reference TRBV9 and TRBJ2-5, is DSGVTQTPKHLITATGQRVTLRCSPRSGDLSVYWYQQSLDQGLQFLIQYYNGEERAKGNILERFSAQQFPDLHSELNLSSLELGDSALYFCASSVVGRSGQETQYFGPGTRLLVL.

The gene calls are TRBV6-6 and TRBJ2-3; TRBD2 matches at 9 bases. Germline V gene sequence: CDR1 MNHNY, CDR2 SVGAGI (reference sequence). This CDR3 spans 15 amino acids. V dropped 6 bases and J dropped 0; count of bases not matched to a gene: 4. DNA for the CDR3: TGTGCCAGCAGGTATCTAGCGGGGAGCACAGATACGCAGTATTTT. This translates into CASRYLAGSTDTQYF.

The chain combines TRBV10-3 with TRBJ1-2; 7 nucleotides line up with TRBD1. The CDR3 totals 16 residues. Germline assignment: CDR1 ENHRY and CDR2 SYGVKD. With 6 bases clipped from V and 2 bases from J, the junction kept 12 bases outside the gene matches. CDR3 nucleotide sequence: TGTGCCATCAGGTTGTTCTGGGGCAGGGGGAACTATGGCTACACCTTC. Translation gives CAIRLFWGRGNYGYTF.

With respect to this clone: An end of the junction does not agree with germline; a read error may underlie this. The gene calls are TRBV4-1 and TRBJ2-1; 11 bases line up with TRBD2. CDR1 MGHRA and CDR2 YSYEKL come from the germline V gene. The CDR3 runs 15 residues. This chain's CDR3 is CASSQATSGTLEQFF. In DNA form, the CDR3 reads TGCGCCAGCAGTCAAGCGACTAGCGGGACCCTCGAGCAGTTCTTC.

The V call is TRBV6-1, the J call TRBJ2-1, with TRBD1 identical over 7 bases. The V and J ends lost 3 bases and 6 bases, in that order; junction bases with no gene match: 5. The CDR3 is 14 residues long. Per germline, CDR1 MNHNS and CDR2 SASEGT. The CDR3 loop is CASSDGSGGNEQFF. Written as DNA, the CDR3 is TGTGCCAGCAGTGATGGATCAGGGGGCAATGAGCAGTTCTTC.

The chain couples TRBV11-2 to TRBJ1-1; D is possibly TRBD1 (6 bases). The germline CDR1 and CDR2 sequences are SGHAT and FQNNGV. This CDR3 comprises 16 residues. Trimming removed 4 bases from V and 3 bases from J, with 18 bases in between. Here the CDR3 reads CASSSLPFKGDTEAFF. CDR3 nucleotides: TGTGCCAGCAGCTCCTTACCTTTCAAGGGGGACACTGAAGCTTTCTTT. The full variable domain, completed using reference TRBV11-2 and TRBJ1-1, is EAGVAQSPRYKIIEKRQSVAFWCNPISGHATLYWYQQILGQGPKLLIQFQNNGVVDDSQLPKDRFSAERLKGVDSTLKIQPAKLEDSAVYLCASSSLPFKGDTEAFFGQGTRLTVV.

The chain joins TRBV4-2 to TRBJ2-1; 7 nucleotides align to TRBD2. The CDR3 extends over 14 amino acids. Germline V CDR1 and CDR2: LGHNA, YNFKEQ. The junction had 9 bases not matched to a gene; V was cut back by 5 bases and J by 8 bases. The CDR3 nucleotides read TGTGCCAGCAGCTTGGTGACTAGCAGGTATGAGCAGTTCTTC. Its protein product is CASSLVTSRYEQFF.